This T cell receptor (beta chain) was found in a study of monozygotic twins with inflammatory bowel disease. RNA in its total form was extracted from whole blood, and T cells were not sorted. Germline CDR1 and CDR2: SEHNR and FQNEAQ (reference sequence). This CDR3 has 16 amino acids. TCRdb re-called the 5' RACE reads and catalogs CDR3 proteins one per entry, DNA excluded. The ten top clones account for more than 2%, within a sample of approximately 400,000 distinct CDR3 sequences. Sequenced: blood. This sequence originates from a human donor with ulcerative colitis or Crohn's disease, or a healthy co-twin of an affected twin (not recorded which). The chain joins TRBV7-9 to TRBJ1-2; there is no DNA to check the TCRdb D call of TRBD1. CDR3 amino acids: CASSSLQGAIFSGYTF.